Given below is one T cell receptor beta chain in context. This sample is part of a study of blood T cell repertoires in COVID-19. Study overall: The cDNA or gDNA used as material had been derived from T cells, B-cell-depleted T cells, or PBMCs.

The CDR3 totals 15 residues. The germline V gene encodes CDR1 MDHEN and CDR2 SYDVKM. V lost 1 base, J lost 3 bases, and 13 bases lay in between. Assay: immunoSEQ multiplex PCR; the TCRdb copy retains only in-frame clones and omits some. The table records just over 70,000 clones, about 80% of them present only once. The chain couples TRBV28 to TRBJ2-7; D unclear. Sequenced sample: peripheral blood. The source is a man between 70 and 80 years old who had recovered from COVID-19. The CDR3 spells CASSLSQAGNYEQYF. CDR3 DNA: TGTGCCAGCAGTTTATCCCAGGCAGGAAACTACGAGCAGTACTTC.